This TCR beta chain was identified during a study of T cells in Graves' hyperthyroidism and ophthalmopathy. TCR beta CDR3 sequences were amplified from RNA transcripts. Using the HTBI primer set, a first-round RT-PCR was run on the TCR CDR3. TCRdb itself ran the multiplex PCR reads through MiXCR, one entry per CDR3 protein. This sample has about 510,000 distinct CDR3 sequences, with around 13% found just once. The sample was blood. This clonotype was sampled from a middle-aged woman with Graves' hyperthyroidism.

CDR3 nucleotide sequence: TGTGCCAGCAGCGCCTTTAGCGGGGAAGCTTACAATGAGCAGTTCTTC. It translates to CASSAFSGEAYNEQFF. V gene TRBV6-2 or TRBV6-3 combines with J gene TRBJ2-1; 8 nucleotides align to TRBD2. The CDR3 is made up of 16 amino acids. The germline gives CDR1 MNHEY, CDR2 SVGEGT. The V segment lost 6 bases and the J segment 4 bases; nucleotides outside the gene matches: 11.